This T cell receptor (beta chain) was recorded in a study of OX40 agonist ivuxolimab in advanced cancers. For the study at large: Therapy given before enrollment (anti-PD-1, anti-PD-L1 or anti-CTLA-4) was allowed, and over 35% had some. Notes on the study in general: Expanded clones were, on average, more numerous among CD8+ T cells than CD4+. Clones of CD4+ and CD8+ blood T cells grew by week 6 at doses of 0.1 to 3.0 mg/kg.

In the case of this clone: Its target is unknown.

This CDR3 is built from 14 residues. In germline, CDR1 is SGDLS, CDR2 YYNGEE. After removal of 3 bases from V and 9 bases from J, the junction contained 6 bases not matched to a gene. The data were produced by immunoSEQ multiplex PCR, yet TCRdb's version contains in-frame clones alone and is incomplete. In the table there are about 14,000 clones, approximately 80% of which are singletons. The V call is TRBV9, the J call TRBJ1-6; 7 bases are shared with TRBD1. This TCR came from an adult with an advanced solid tumor such as melanoma, head and neck, liver or kidney cancer. Sample: CD4+ or CD8+ T cells sorted from blood, taken in a trial of the OX40 agonist ivuxolimab. CDR3 coding DNA: TGTGCCAGCAGCGACCTGACAGGGTTTTCACCCCTCCACTTT. It specifies CASSDLTGFSPLHF.